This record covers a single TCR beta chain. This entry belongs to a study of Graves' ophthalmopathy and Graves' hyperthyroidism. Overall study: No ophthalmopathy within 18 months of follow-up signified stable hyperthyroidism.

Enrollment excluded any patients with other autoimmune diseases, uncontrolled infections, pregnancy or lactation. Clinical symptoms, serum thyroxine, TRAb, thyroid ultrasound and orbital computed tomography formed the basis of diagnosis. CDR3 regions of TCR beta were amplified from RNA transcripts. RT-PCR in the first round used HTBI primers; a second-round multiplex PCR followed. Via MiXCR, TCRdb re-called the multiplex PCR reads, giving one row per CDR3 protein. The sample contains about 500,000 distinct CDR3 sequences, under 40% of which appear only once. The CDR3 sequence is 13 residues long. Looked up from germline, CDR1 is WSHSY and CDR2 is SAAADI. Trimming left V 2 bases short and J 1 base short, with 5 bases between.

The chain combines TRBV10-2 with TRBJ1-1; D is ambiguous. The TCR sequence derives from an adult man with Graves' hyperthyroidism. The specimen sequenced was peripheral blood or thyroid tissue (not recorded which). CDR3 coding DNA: TGCGCCAGCAGTGAGACCGAGAACACTGAAGCTTTCTTT. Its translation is CASSETENTEAFF.